The next 22 T cell receptor beta chains were all read from a single sample in a study of CD8 T cells in Susac syndrome. Random-hexamer reverse transcription was applied to about 0.5 to 1 ug RNA. TCRdb reprocessed the immunoSEQ multiplex PCR reads with MiXCR, giving one entry per CDR3 protein. The sample lists 200,000 to 250,000 distinct CDR3 sequences, approximately 95% occurring once. The specimen was CD4+ T cells from PBMCs. These receptor sequences come from a human donor with multiple sclerosis.

This rearrangement joins TRBV6-1 to TRBJ1-6, with 7 bases aligning to TRBD1. CDR1 MNHNS and CDR2 SASEGT come from the germline V gene. CDR3 length equals 16 residues. V lost 6 bases and J lost 7; bases outside the gene matches: 12. CDR3 protein: CASSLQVRTGNSPLHF. The CDR3 DNA reads as TGTGCCAGCAGCCTACAAGTTAGGACAGGAAATTCACCCCTCCACTTT.

The rearrangement uses TRBV2 and TRBJ2-7, with TRBD1 matching over 10 bases. The CDR3 is 18 amino acids. The V segment lost 6 bases and the J segment 3 bases; nucleotides outside the gene matches: 17. CDR1 is SNHLY and CDR2 is FYNNEI in the germline V gene. The DNA for the CDR3 is TGTGCCAGCAGAACCGGGACAGGGGATTCCCTCTCCATCTACGAGCAGTACTTC. Protein sequence: CASRTGTGDSLSIYEQYF.

This rearrangement joins TRBV7-9 to TRBJ1-4; D perhaps matches TRBD1 (5 bases). Germline CDR1 is SEHNR and CDR2 is FQNEAQ (reference sequence). The germline V and J ends were trimmed by 4 bases and 6 bases, with 15 bases remaining between them. This CDR3 comprises 15 residues. The CDR3 region is CASSSPGAQYEKLFF. For the CDR3, the DNA is TGTGCCAGCAGCTCCCCCGGGGCACAGTATGAAAAACTGTTTTTT.

The genes are TRBV29-1 and TRBJ1-1; TRBD1 aligns across 7 bases. V lost 3 bases to trimming and J lost 3 bases; unmatched junction nucleotides: 7. Germline V gene lookup returns CDR1 SQVTM and CDR2 ANQGSEA. CDR3 length: 14 amino acids. CDR3 residues: CSVDAVDRDTEAFF. DNA of the CDR3: TGCAGCGTTGACGCGGTCGACAGGGACACTGAAGCTTTCTTT.

V and J are TRBV20-1 and TRBJ2-7, with D maybe TRBD2 (6 bases). Germline V gene data show CDR1 as DFQATT and CDR2 as SNEGSKA (reference sequence). Trimming took 3 bases from V and 5 from J, leaving 14 bases between them. The CDR3 is made up of 13 amino acids. The CDR3, as DNA: TGCAGTGCTAGGACCGCGGGGATTAACGAGCAGTACTTC. It is translated as CSARTAGINEQYF.

This chain uses TRBV2 with TRBJ2-5; TRBD2 matches at 7 bases. J lost 1 base, V lost 7 bases, and 3 bases had no gene match. CDR1 is SNHLY, CDR2 FYNNEI, per germline. This CDR3 is 13 amino acids long. The DNA for the CDR3 is TGTGCCAGCAAAGCGGGGTTCCAAGAGACCCAGTACTTC. It is translated as CASKAGFQETQYF.

The chain combines TRBV6-5 with TRBJ2-5; no clear D gene. V shed 2 bases and J shed 5 bases, with 9 bases lying between them. The CDR3 is 13 residues long. Germline V gene data show CDR1 as MNHEY and CDR2 as SVGAGI. CDR3 sequence: CASSYPLGETQYF. CDR3 nucleotides: TGTGCCAGCAGTTACCCCCTGGGCGAGACCCAGTACTTC.

The chain carries TRBV18 and TRBJ2-7, with a weak D call TRBD2 (6 bases). Germline values: CDR1 KGHSH, CDR2 LQKENI. Trimming cost V 6 bases and J 3 bases, with 12 bases left between them. The CDR3 is made up of 13 amino acids. The CDR3 DNA follows: TGTGCCAGCTCCCCCTCTAGCGACTACGAGCAGTACTTC. Protein: CASSPSSDYEQYF.

The genes are TRBV15 and TRBJ1-5; D possibly corresponds to TRBD1 (5 bases). Germline lookup yields CDR1 LNHNV and CDR2 YYDKDF (reference sequence). The CDR3 contains 16 residues. V dropped 0 bases and J dropped 4 bases, with 13 bases sitting between them. The CDR3 DNA sequence: TGTGCCACCAGCAGAGATCTTGTTGGGGGAAATCAGCCCCAGCATTTT. Protein product: CATSRDLVGGNQPQHF.

The CDR3 coding sequence is TGTGCCAGCAGTTTAGACGGACAGGGCCGCTCCTACGAGCAGTACTTC. Encoded protein: CASSLDGQGRSYEQYF. The genes are TRBV28 and TRBJ2-7; 8 bases agree with TRBD1. CDR1 and CDR2 (germline): MDHEN, SYDVKM. V shed 2 bases, J shed 0 bases, and the junction held 6 bases outside the gene matches. CDR3 size: 16 residues.

The V and J genes are TRBV30 and TRBJ1-2; D is unclear. V was pared by 0 bases and J by 7 bases, with 12 bases between. CDR3 length equals 13 residues. Germline V CDR1 and CDR2: GTSNPN, SVGIG (reference sequence). CDR3 region: CAWSVNTRGGYTF. The CDR3 coding sequence is TGTGCCTGGAGTGTGAACACCCGGGGTGGCTACACCTTC. Filled out from reference TRBV30 and TRBJ1-2, the complete variable domain reads SQTIHQWPATLVQPVGSPLSLECTVEGTSNPNLYWYRQAAGRGLQLLFYSVGIGQISSEVPQNLSASRPQDRQFILSSKKLLLSDSGFYLCAWSVNTRGGYTFGSGTRLTVV.

This clonotype appeared once. The CDR3 bases are TGTGCCAGCAGTCCCTTCGACAGCCCTACTGCAACTAATGAAAAACTGTTTTTT. The encoded protein is CASSPFDSPTATNEKLFF. The rearrangement links TRBV6-1 to TRBJ1-4, with D possibly TRBD1 on 5 matching bases. Between the trimmed V and J ends, which lost 5 bases and 0 bases, there was a span of 19 bases. The germline V gene encodes CDR1 MNHNS and CDR2 SASEGT. The CDR3 extends over 18 amino acids.

The J gene is TRBJ2-5, the V gene TRBV3-1, with a tentative D call TRBD2 (5 bases). V lost 1 base, J lost 4 bases, and 13 bases lay in between. From germline, CDR1 is LGHDT and CDR2 YNNKEL (reference sequence). There are 15 residues in the CDR3. Written as DNA, the CDR3 is TGTGCCAGCAGCCAAGGGACTTTGAGAGCAGAGACCCAGTACTTC. This translates into CASSQGTLRAETQYF.

The chain recombines TRBV4-1 with TRBJ1-1, with D perhaps matching TRBD1 (5 bases). Per germline, CDR1 MGHRA and CDR2 YSYEKL. V was pared by 2 bases and J by 6 bases, with 10 bases between. The CDR3 runs to 13 residues. CDR3 nucleotides: TGCGCCAGCAGCCAACCAGGGTATTCTGAAGCTTTCTTT. Its protein is CASSQPGYSEAFF.

The J gene is TRBJ2-3, the V gene TRBV29-1; D not certain. The CDR3 contains 11 residues. Germline V gene sequence: CDR1 SQVTM, CDR2 ANQGSEA. V was shortened by 4 bases and J by 6 bases, with 8 bases between the two germline ends. CDR3 DNA sequence: TGCAGCGTTGCTGATTTGGATACGCAGTATTTT. It codes for CSVADLDTQYF.

This clonotype was recorded only once. V gene TRBV5-1 combines with J gene TRBJ2-7; unclear D gene. V shed 1 base and J shed 0 bases, with 8 bases lying between them. CDR3 length equals 14 residues. Germline CDR1 and CDR2: SGHRS and YFSETQ. CDR3 bases: TGCGCCAGCAGCTTGCCCACGAGCTCCTACGAGCAGTACTTC. Translation: CASSLPTSSYEQYF.

The rearrangement uses TRBV4-2 and TRBJ2-1; the match to TRBD2 covers 8 bases. CDR1 is LGHNA and CDR2 is YNFKEQ in the germline V gene. The V and J ends lost 0 bases and 11 bases, in that order; junction bases with no gene match: 15. The CDR3 contains 17 residues. CDR3 sequence: CASSQDEAGALNSQQFF. The CDR3, as DNA: TGTGCCAGCAGCCAAGACGAAGCGGGGGCCCTGAACTCTCAGCAGTTCTTC.

The chain is built from TRBV5-1 and TRBJ2-7; 7 bases map to TRBD2. Per germline, CDR1 SGHRS and CDR2 YFSETQ. Trimming cost V 0 bases and J 3 bases; bases outside gene matches: 15. There are 18 residues in the CDR3. The CDR3 coding sequence is TGCGCCAGCAGCTTGGGTGTTAGCGGGCCGGACCTCCTCTACGAGCAGTACTTC. Protein product: CASSLGVSGPDLLYEQYF.

The rearrangement joins TRBV14 to TRBJ2-7; weak D call: TRBD2 (5 bases). The germline CDR1 and CDR2 sequences are SGHDN and FVKESK. CDR3 length equals 12 residues. The V and J ends lost 10 bases and 4 bases respectively, with 14 bases between them. The CDR3 DNA is TGTGCCACCGCGGGTCCCGGATACGAGCAGTACTTC. This translates into CATAGPGYEQYF.

This chain uses TRBV5-1 with TRBJ2-5, with D tentatively TRBD1 (5 bases). This CDR3 region has 15 residues. Germline loops: CDR1 SGHRS, CDR2 YFSETQ. V lost 4 bases and J 2 bases, leaving 15 bases between the germline ends. In DNA, the CDR3 is TGCGCCAGCAGCGGTCTGGCAGGGTCACAAGAGACCCAGTACTTC. Residues: CASSGLAGSQETQYF.

J is TRBJ2-3 and V is TRBV4-1, with no clear D. Between the trimmed V and J ends, which lost 4 bases and 5 bases, there was a span of 16 bases. Germline CDR1 and CDR2: MGHRA and YSYEKL. This CDR3 contains 15 residues. The CDR3 coding sequence is TGCGCCAGCAGCCGTCCGGTCCGTTTTGGAGATACGCAGTATTTT. Protein product: CASSRPVRFGDTQYF.

V usage is TRBV20-1 and J usage is TRBJ2-7, with 10 bases lining up with TRBD1. J lost 5 bases, V lost 6 bases, and 10 bases had no gene match. CDR1 is DFQATT, CDR2 SNEGSKA, per germline (reference sequence). The CDR3 consists of 14 residues. The CDR3 DNA is TGCAGTGCGTCAAAAGCGACAGGGGGCCACGAGCAGTACTTC. Protein product: CSASKATGGHEQYF.